This entry concerns a single TCR beta chain. This specimen belongs to a study of blood T cell repertoires in COVID-19. Per the germline V gene, CDR1 is SNHLY and CDR2 is FYNNEI. The CDR3 contains 14 residues. Losses at the gene ends were 5 bases for V and 3 bases for J; bases not matched to a gene: 3. Assay used: immunoSEQ multiplex PCR; TCRdb lists only in-frame clones, some missing. Of tens of thousands of clones listed, less than 90% are singletons. The material sequenced was peripheral blood. The clonotype comes from an elderly man with acute or convalescent COVID-19. This rearrangement joins TRBV2 to TRBJ2-7; TRBD2 aligns across 11 bases. The CDR3 spells CASSPGTSGYEQYF. The CDR3 DNA sequence: TGTGCCAGCAGTCCTGGGACTAGCGGCTACGAGCAGTACTTC.